This T cell receptor beta chain was retrieved from a study of T cells in Graves' hyperthyroidism and ophthalmopathy (dated by TCRdb to between 2018 and 2021). Describing the broader study: Peripheral blood was collected at initial diagnosis, before any treatment. TCR V-J signatures able to tell the groups apart were searched for in a discovery cohort of 90 to 100 patients, of whom 43 had Graves' ophthalmopathy and 57 had stable Graves' hyperthyroidism. Prospective prediction of ophthalmopathy was tested in an independent validation cohort consisting of about 19 hyperthyroidism patients and approximately 16 patients who later progressed to ophthalmopathy. The roughly 94 discovery patients were randomly split 7:3 into training and test sets. In addition, the study compared T-cell repertoires in thyroid tissue and in blood from roughly 6 Graves' hyperthyroidism patients. Once sampling was done, hyperthyroidism patients were given methimazole at a starting dose of 30 mg daily, whereas ophthalmopathy patients were given high-dose intravenous methylprednisolone. According to the paper, TCR Vbeta CDR3 sequencing was carried out on some 140 peripheral blood samples, which came from 40 to 45 ophthalmopathy, approximately 78 hyperthyroidism and 17 progressor patients. Findings and caveats that apply to the study as a whole: Most expanded thyroid clonotypes (frequency above 0.001) were also found in blood, which suggests that blood repertoires may mirror thyroid immune responses. A 13 V-J signature model separated ophthalmopathy from stable hyperthyroidism, with over 85% sensitivity and 81.08% specificity in cross-validation and 80%/75% in testing. Sample size was not statistically predetermined, and investigators were not blinded to group allocation. In validation, the model predicted progression to ophthalmopathy a median of roughly six months before onset, with 70% to 71% sensitivity and about 72% specificity.

This clonotype was recorded a few times. Its antigen remains unidentified. No base quality values were provided; no much bigger clone lies one nucleotide off. Stable Graves' hyperthyroidism was defined as the absence of progression to ophthalmopathy over 18 months of follow-up. The hyperthyroidism patients were between 18 and 65 years old and newly diagnosed, with a disease duration of less than 2 months. Any patient with an uncontrolled infection, another autoimmune disease, pregnancy or lactation was excluded. Diagnoses were established on the basis of clinical symptoms, serum thyroxine and TRAb, thyroid ultrasound, and orbital computed tomography. PBMCs were isolated from about 9.1 ml of fresh peripheral blood by Ficoll-Paque density gradient centrifugation. Total RNA was extracted with Trizol reagent, and quality was checked on an Agilent 2100 Bioanalyzer. Amplification of TCR beta CDR3 regions was carried out from RNA transcripts. A first-round RT-PCR of the TCR CDR3 used the HTBI primer set with the Qiagen OneStep RT-PCR kit. The libraries were constructed in a second round of multiplex PCR and then size-selected and purified. The libraries were sequenced on an Illumina HiSeq2000 using paired-end 100 bp reads. As for the original processing: SOAPnuke was used to process the raw data, with reads discarded if the reads contained adapters or uncalled bases, had a mean Phred below 15, or lacked an exact constant-primer or identifier match. COPE v1.2.5 was used to merge high-quality paired reads, and clonotypes were defined as unique nucleotide sequences. MiTCR v1.1 was used to align the clonotypes against IMGT TRBV, TRBD and TRBJ reference segments. The analysis included only V-J combinations with a frequency above 0.0001, which together covered around 99% of the repertoires. The TCS score was defined as the ratio of F50 (clonal expansion) to E x V (chaos), calculated using BLOSUM62-based TCRdist between CDR3 peptides within each V-J. Welch's t-statistics and random forest reduced 500 to 550 V-J features to 13, which were used in a naive Bayes classifier (R e1071). The public reads were reprocessed in TCRdb via fastp at Q25 and MiXCR, keeping in-frame beta chains. Every distinct CDR3 protein forms one entry, paired with its most common genes and DNA. For this entry, the V and J calls and clone size follow TCRdb and not the study's own pipeline. Within this sample are around 300,000 distinct CDR3 sequences, with about 15% of them counted one time only. Clones ranked in the top ten supply 20% to 25% of the sample.

From the germline V gene, CDR1 is LGHNA and CDR2 is YNFKEQ. The germline V and J ends show losses of 6 bases and 9 bases respectively, and no gene match explains 10 bases of the junction. The CDR3 has 13 amino acids, counting the end cysteine and phenylalanine. Only CDR3 DNA is held: 39 bases, read in frame from base 1. The TCR was taken from a woman between 25 and 40 years old with Graves' hyperthyroidism. The sequence links TRBV4-2 to TRBJ1-1; TRBD1 matches 7 bases in the middle. The sequencing sample was made of blood. The CDR3 reads CASRATGTGKAFF. The DNA sequence is given as TGTGCCAGCAGGGCGACAGGGACGGGGAAAGCTTTCTTT.